The 11 T cell receptor beta chains below were found in one sample sequenced in a study of OX40 agonist ivuxolimab in advanced cancers. Some clones are missing from TCRdb's copy, which holds only in-frame ones; the method was immunoSEQ multiplex PCR. The sample lists approximately 100,000 clones; roughly 91% were seen once. The material was CD4+ or CD8+ T cells sorted from blood, obtained in a trial of the OX40 agonist ivuxolimab. The source of these receptors is an adult with an advanced solid tumor such as melanoma, head and neck, liver or kidney cancer.

The rearrangement links TRBV6-6 to TRBJ1-1; D not certain. V was trimmed by 6 bases and J by 3 bases, leaving 11 bases between them. Germline-derived CDR1 and CDR2 are MNHNY and SVGAGI (reference sequence). The CDR3 spans 13 residues. The CDR3 region is CASRLGRDTEAFF. CDR3 coding DNA: TGTGCCAGCAGGCTAGGGAGGGACACTGAAGCTTTCTTT.

The rearrangement links TRBV19 to TRBJ2-7; D unresolved. CDR1 and CDR2 from the germline V gene are LNHDA and SQIVND (reference sequence). Trimming shortened V by 4 bases and J by 4 bases, and 14 bases separated the two germline ends. The CDR3 totals 14 residues. CDR3 residues: CASSTPISTYEQYF. DNA for the CDR3: TGTGCCAGTAGTACTCCAATAAGCACTTACGAGCAGTACTTC.

Here the CDR3 reads CASSQDPRGNEQFF. The CDR3 DNA reads as TGCGCCAGCAGCCAAGACCCTAGAGGTAATGAGCAGTTCTTC. The V and J genes are TRBV4-3 and TRBJ2-1, with D uncertain. The CDR3 has 14 amino acids. The germline V gene has CDR1 LGHNA and CDR2 YSLEER. The V end lost 0 bases, the J end lost 7 bases, and 10 bases lay between the germline ends.

A single count supports this clone. The chain links TRBV10-1 to TRBJ2-4; 11 positions match TRBD2. This CDR3 has 20 residues. Trimming cost V 7 bases and J 1 base; bases outside gene matches: 18. Germline CDR1 WNHNN, CDR2 SYGVQD (reference sequence). CDR3 region: CASTVLGDSGRAEAKNIQYF. DNA of the CDR3: TGCGCCAGCACCGTCCTGGGGGATAGCGGGAGGGCTGAGGCCAAAAACATTCAGTACTTC.

The chain links TRBV30 to TRBJ1-2; the D gene is possibly TRBD1 (6 bases). V lost 3 bases, J lost 7 bases, and 12 bases lay in between. CDR3 length equals 12 residues. Germline V CDR1 and CDR2: GTSNPN, SVGIG (reference sequence). The CDR3 nucleotides read TGTGCCTGGAGGCAAGGAGGGGGTGGCTACACCTTC. Its protein is CAWRQGGGGYTF. Drawing the rest from reference TRBV30 and TRBJ1-2, the complete variable domain is SQTIHQWPATLVQPVGSPLSLECTVEGTSNPNLYWYRQAAGRGLQLLFYSVGIGQISSEVPQNLSASRPQDRQFILSSKKLLLSDSGFYLCAWRQGGGGYTFGSGTRLTVV.

The chain uses TRBV30 and TRBJ1-2, with TRBD1 as a possible D gene (5 bases). CDR3 size: 14 residues. Germline V gene data show CDR1 as GTSNPN and CDR2 as SVGIG (reference sequence). Trimming removed 3 bases at V and 1 base at J, with 12 bases between. CDR3 sequence reads: CAWRSGGGNYGYTF. For the CDR3, the DNA is TGTGCCTGGAGGTCCGGGGGGGGTAACTATGGCTACACCTTC.

This rearrangement joins TRBV18 to TRBJ1-3; unclear D gene. This CDR3 is built from 14 residues. Trimming removed 1 base from V and 4 bases from J, with 8 bases in between. From germline, CDR1 is KGHSH and CDR2 LQKENI. For the CDR3, the DNA is TGTGCCAGCTCACCACGTAGGTCCGGAAACACCATATATTTT. Its protein is CASSPRRSGNTIYF.

The chain joins TRBV4-2 to TRBJ2-2; a weak D match, TRBD1 (6 bases). The CDR3 spans 16 residues. CDR1 is LGHNA and CDR2 is YNFKEQ in the germline V gene. Trimming pared 4 bases from V and 1 base from J, leaving 13 bases between. In DNA form, the CDR3 reads TGTGCCAGCAGCCTCAACAGGGATTGGAACACCGGGGAGCTGTTTTTT. Translation gives CASSLNRDWNTGELFF.

The chain carries TRBV5-6 and TRBJ2-1; 7 bases are a match to TRBD1. Germline lookup yields CDR1 SGHDT and CDR2 YYEEEE. J gave up 4 bases and V 0 bases, and 7 bases lay outside the gene matches. The CDR3 is 16 residues long. The CDR3 loop is CASSLGTGPGYNEQFF. CDR3 sequence (DNA): TGTGCCAGCAGCTTGGGGACAGGCCCGGGGTACAATGAGCAGTTCTTC.

This chain joins TRBV11-2 and TRBJ2-5, with 9 bases identical to TRBD2. Germline trimming cut 1 base from V and 9 bases from J; bases unmatched to any gene: 6. Germline CDR1 reads SGHAT; CDR2 reads FQNNGV. The CDR3 is 14 residues long. In DNA form, the CDR3 reads TGTGCCAGCAGCTTAGTTAGGCGGGAGGGGGCCCAGTACTTC. Residues: CASSLVRREGAQYF.

The J gene is TRBJ1-1, the V gene TRBV11-3; D gene uncertain. There are 14 residues in the CDR3. Germline assignment: CDR1 SGHNT and CDR2 YENEEA. Between the trimmed V and J ends, which lost 1 base and 1 base, there was a span of 7 bases. The CDR3 DNA is TGTGCCAGCAGCTTAGGCCGCTCGAACACTGAAGCTTTCTTT. As protein: CASSLGRSNTEAFF.